This T cell receptor (beta chain) was sequenced during a study of blood T cell repertoires in COVID-19. Whole-study context: The United States, Italy and Spain supplied acute and convalescent COVID-19 samples.

Trimming removed 7 bases from V and 9 bases from J, with 23 bases in between. The CDR3 sequence is 15 residues long. Germline V lookup: CDR1 SGHRS, CDR2 YFSETQ. The study assigned cohorts using participant-reported clinical history. Before being deemed recovered, Cohort 3 donors had two negative PCRs, clearance, or symptom resolution. Here immunoSEQ multiplex PCR was the method, and the copy in TCRdb shows in-frame clones only, minus some. The sample holds about 400,000 clones, approximately 87% seen once. This clonotype originated in a woman aged 50 to 65 who had recovered from COVID-19. The chain links TRBV5-1 to TRBJ2-1; the D gene is possibly TRBD2 (7 bases). Sample: PBMCs or T cells enriched from blood (not recorded which). The CDR3 protein is CASSWRGGSGGEQFF. The CDR3 bases are TGCGCCAGCTCGTGGAGGGGGGGTTCAGGAGGTGAGCAGTTCTTC.